One TCR beta chain is described in this entry. Its specificity is unknown. The sample comes from a study of T cell responses to AZD1222 COVID-19 vaccine. Study results and limitations: Repertoire sampling occurred only after the peak T cell response.

This CDR3 spans 13 amino acids. V dropped 1 base and J dropped 1 base, with 1 base sitting between them. CDR1 and CDR2 from the germline V gene are LGHDT and YNNKEL (reference sequence). TCRdb keeps only in-frame clones here, not all; method: immunoSEQ multiplex PCR. The sample yields 150,000 to 200,000 clones, 88% seen once. The chain uses TRBV3-1 (or the pseudogene TRBV3-2) and TRBJ2-2; no reliable D call. Sequenced material: peripheral blood, taken 28 days after the second AZD1222 dose. The sequence came from an adult who received the AZD1222 COVID-19 vaccine. The CDR3 reads CASSQGNTGELFF. CDR3 nucleotide sequence: TGTGCCAGCAGCCAAGGGAACACCGGGGAGCTGTTTTTT.